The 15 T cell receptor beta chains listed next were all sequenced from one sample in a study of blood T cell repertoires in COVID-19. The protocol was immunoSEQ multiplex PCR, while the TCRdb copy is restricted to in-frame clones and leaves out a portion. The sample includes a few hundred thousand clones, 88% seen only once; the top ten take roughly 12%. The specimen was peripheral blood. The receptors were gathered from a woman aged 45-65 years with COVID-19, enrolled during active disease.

The CDR3 DNA follows: TGTGCCAGCAGCCCAGGGGACAGGGAGGAAGAAAAACTGTTTTTT. Translation: CASSPGDREEEKLFF. This chain uses TRBV7-9 with TRBJ1-4; 9 bases fit TRBD1. The CDR3 spans 15 residues. Germline CDR1 and CDR2: SEHNR and FQNEAQ (reference sequence). Trimming removed 5 bases from V and 8 bases from J; junction bases left unmatched: 9.

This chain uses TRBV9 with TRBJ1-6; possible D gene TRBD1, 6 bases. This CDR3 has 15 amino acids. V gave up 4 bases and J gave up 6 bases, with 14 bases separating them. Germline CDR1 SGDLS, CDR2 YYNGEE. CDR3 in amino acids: CASSPQGRSNSPLHF. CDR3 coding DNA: TGTGCCAGCAGCCCACAGGGCCGGTCTAATTCACCCCTCCACTTT.

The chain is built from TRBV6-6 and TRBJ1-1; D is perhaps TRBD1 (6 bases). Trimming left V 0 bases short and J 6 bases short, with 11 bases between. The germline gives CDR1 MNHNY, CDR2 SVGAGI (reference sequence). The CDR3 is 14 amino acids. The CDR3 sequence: CASSYSMDRPEAFF. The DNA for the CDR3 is TGTGCCAGCAGTTACTCCATGGACAGACCTGAAGCTTTCTTT.

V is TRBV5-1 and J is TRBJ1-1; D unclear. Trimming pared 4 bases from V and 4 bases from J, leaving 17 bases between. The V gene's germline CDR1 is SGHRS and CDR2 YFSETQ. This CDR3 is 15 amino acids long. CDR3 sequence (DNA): TGCGCCAGCAGCAACGGAGCACCCCAGAGCACTGAAGCTTTCTTT. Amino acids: CASSNGAPQSTEAFF. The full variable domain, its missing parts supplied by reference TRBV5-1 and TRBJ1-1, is KAGVTQTPRYLIKTRGQQVTLSCSPISGHRSVSWYQQTPGQGLQFLFEYFSETQRNKGNFPGRFSGRQFSNSRSEMNVSTLELGDSALYLCASSNGAPQSTEAFFGQGTRLTVV.

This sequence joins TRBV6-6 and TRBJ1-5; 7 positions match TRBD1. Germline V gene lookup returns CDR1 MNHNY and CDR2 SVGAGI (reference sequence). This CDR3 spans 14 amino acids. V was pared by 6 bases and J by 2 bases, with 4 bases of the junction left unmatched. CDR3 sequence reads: CASRSTGGNQPQHF. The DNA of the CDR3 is TGTGCCAGCAGATCCACAGGGGGCAATCAGCCCCAGCATTTT.

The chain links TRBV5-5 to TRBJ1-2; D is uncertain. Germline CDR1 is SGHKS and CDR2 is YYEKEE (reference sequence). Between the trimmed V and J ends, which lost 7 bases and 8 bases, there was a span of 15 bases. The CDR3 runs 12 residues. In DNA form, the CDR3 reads TGTGCCAGCTCTAGCCCCGTGTGGGGCTACACCTTC. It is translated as CASSSPVWGYTF.

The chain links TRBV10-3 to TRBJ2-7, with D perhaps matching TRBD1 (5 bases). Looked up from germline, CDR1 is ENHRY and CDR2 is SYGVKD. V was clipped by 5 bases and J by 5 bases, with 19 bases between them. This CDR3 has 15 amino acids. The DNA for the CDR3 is TGTGCCATCAGTCCCGAACAGGCAGCTAACGACGAGCAGTACTTC. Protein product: CAISPEQAANDEQYF.

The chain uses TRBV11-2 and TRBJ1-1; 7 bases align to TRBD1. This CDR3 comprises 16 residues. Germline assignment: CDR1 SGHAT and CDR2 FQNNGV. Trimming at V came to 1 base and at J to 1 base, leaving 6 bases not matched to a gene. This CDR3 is CASSLGVGQTNTEAFF. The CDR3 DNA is TGTGCCAGCAGCTTAGGGGTGGGACAGACGAACACTGAAGCTTTCTTT.

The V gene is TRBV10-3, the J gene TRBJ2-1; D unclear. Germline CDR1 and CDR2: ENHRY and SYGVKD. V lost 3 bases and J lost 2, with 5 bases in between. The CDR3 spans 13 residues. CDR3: CAISETTYNEQFF. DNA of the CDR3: TGTGCCATCAGTGAAACTACCTACAATGAGCAGTTCTTC.

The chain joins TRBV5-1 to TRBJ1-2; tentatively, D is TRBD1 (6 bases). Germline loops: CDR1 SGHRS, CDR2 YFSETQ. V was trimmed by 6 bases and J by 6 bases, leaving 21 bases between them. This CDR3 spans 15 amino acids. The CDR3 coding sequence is TGCGCCAGCAACTCTCCCCCTTTTGGACAGAATGGCTACACCTTC. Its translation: CASNSPPFGQNGYTF. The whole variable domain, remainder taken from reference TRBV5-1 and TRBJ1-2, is KAGVTQTPRYLIKTRGQQVTLSCSPISGHRSVSWYQQTPGQGLQFLFEYFSETQRNKGNFPGRFSGRQFSNSRSEMNVSTLELGDSALYLCASNSPPFGQNGYTFGSGTRLTVV.

In DNA form, the CDR3 reads TGTGCCAGCAGCCAGGAACTAGCGGGCTACAATGAGCAGTTCTTC. Translating it yields CASSQELAGYNEQFF. V is TRBV14 and J is TRBJ2-1; 9 bases line up with TRBD2. This CDR3 spans 15 amino acids. Germline V gene lookup returns CDR1 SGHDN and CDR2 FVKESK. V lost 3 bases, J lost 3 bases, and 3 bases stayed unmatched.

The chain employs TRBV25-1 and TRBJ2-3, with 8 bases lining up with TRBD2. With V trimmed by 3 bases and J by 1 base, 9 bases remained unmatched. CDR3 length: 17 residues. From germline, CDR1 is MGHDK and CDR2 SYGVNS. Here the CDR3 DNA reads TGTGCCAGCAGTGATAGGTTGTGGCGGGGGGGCACAGATACGCAGTATTTT. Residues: CASSDRLWRGGTDTQYF.

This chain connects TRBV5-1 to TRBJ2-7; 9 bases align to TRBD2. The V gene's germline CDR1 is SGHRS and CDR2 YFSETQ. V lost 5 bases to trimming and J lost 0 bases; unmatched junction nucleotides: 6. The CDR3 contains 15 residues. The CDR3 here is CASSYSGGSSYEQYF. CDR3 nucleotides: TGCGCCAGCAGTTATAGCGGGGGATCCTCCTACGAGCAGTACTTC.

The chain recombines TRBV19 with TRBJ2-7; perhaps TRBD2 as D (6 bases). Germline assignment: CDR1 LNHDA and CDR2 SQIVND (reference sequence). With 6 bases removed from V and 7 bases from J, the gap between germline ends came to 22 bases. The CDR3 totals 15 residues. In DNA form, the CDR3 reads TGTGCCAGTAGAGCCCGGGACCAGGCGCGGGGAGAGCAGTACTTC. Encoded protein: CASRARDQARGEQYF.

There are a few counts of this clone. DNA for the CDR3: TGTGCCAGCAGCCTCCCCCGAGAGGGCGATGGCTACACCTTC. This encodes CASSLPREGDGYTF. The V gene is TRBV6-2 or TRBV6-3, the J gene TRBJ1-2; D ambiguous. This CDR3 has 14 amino acids. V was cut by 6 bases and J by 6 bases, with 17 bases left in between. The germline gives CDR1 MNHEY, CDR2 SVGEGT.